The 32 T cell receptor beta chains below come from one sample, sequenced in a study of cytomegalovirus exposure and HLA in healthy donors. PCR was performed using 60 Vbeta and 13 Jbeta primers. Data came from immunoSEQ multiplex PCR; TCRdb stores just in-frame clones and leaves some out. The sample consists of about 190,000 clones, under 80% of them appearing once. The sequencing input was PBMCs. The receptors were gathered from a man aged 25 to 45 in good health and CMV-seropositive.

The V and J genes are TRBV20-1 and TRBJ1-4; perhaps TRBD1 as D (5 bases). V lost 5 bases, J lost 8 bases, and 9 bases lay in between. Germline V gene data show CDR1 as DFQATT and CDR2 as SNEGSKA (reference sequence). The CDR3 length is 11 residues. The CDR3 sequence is CSAPTAEKLFF. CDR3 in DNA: TGCAGTGCTCCGACAGCCGAAAAACTGTTTTTT.

The CDR3 reads CASSYGQAEQYF. In nucleotides, the CDR3 is TGTGCCAGCAGTTACGGGCAGGCGGAGCAGTACTTC. The chain has TRBV6-6 and TRBJ2-7; D not certain. V was trimmed by 2 bases and J by 7 bases, leaving 9 bases between them. Germline V gives CDR1 MNHNY, CDR2 SVGAGI (reference sequence). The CDR3 has 12 amino acids.

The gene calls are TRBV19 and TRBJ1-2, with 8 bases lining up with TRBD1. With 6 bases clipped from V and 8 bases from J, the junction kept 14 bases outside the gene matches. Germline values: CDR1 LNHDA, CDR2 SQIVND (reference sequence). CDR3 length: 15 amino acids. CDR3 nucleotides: TGTGCCAGTAGGAAGGAAGGCAGGGGGCTCACCGGCTACACCTTC. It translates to CASRKEGRGLTGYTF. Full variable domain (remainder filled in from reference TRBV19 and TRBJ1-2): DGGITQSPKYLFRKEGQNVTLSCEQNLNHDAMYWYRQDPGQGLRLIYYSQIVNDFQKGDIAEGYSVSREKKESFPLTVTSAQKNPTAFYLCASRKEGRGLTGYTFGSGTRLTVV.

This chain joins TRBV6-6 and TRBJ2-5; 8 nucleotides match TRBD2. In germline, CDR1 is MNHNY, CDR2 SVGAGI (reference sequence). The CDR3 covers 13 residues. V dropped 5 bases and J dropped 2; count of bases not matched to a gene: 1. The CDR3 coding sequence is TGTGCCAGCAGTATAGCGGGACAAGAGACCCAGTACTTC. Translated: CASSIAGQETQYF.

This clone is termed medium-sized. CDR3 protein: CASSLYYSGVGSPLHF. The CDR3 bases are TGTGCCAGCAGTTTATACTATTCAGGGGTGGGATCACCCCTCCACTTT. The chain carries TRBV27 and TRBJ1-6; D is possibly TRBD1 (6 bases). CDR3 length equals 16 residues. V lost 1 base and J lost 10, with 17 bases in between. The germline V gene has CDR1 MNHEY and CDR2 SMNVEV (reference sequence).

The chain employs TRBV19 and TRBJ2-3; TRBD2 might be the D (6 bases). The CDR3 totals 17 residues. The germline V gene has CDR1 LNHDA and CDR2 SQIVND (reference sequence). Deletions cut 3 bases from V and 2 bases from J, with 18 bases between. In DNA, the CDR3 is TGTGCCAGTAGTATCTCGGGGGTATCGGCAGTCACAGATACGCAGTATTTT. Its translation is CASSISGVSAVTDTQYF.

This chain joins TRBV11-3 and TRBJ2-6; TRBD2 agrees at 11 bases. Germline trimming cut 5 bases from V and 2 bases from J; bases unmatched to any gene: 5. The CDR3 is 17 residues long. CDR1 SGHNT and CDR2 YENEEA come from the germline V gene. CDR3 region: CASSLLAGVAGANVLTF. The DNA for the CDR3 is TGTGCCAGCAGCCTACTAGCGGGAGTAGCTGGGGCCAACGTCCTGACTTTC.

CDR3 residues: CASYREGVSYNEQFF. Here the CDR3 DNA reads TGTGCCAGCTATCGCGAGGGGGTCTCCTACAATGAGCAGTTCTTC. The gene calls are TRBV18 and TRBJ2-1, with TRBD1 as a possible D gene (6 bases). Trimming pared 7 bases from V and 0 bases from J, leaving 13 bases between. This CDR3 region has 15 residues. CDR1 is KGHSH, CDR2 LQKENI, per germline. Variable domain in full (rest from reference TRBV18 and TRBJ2-1): NAGVMQNPRHLVRRRGQEARLRCSPMKGHSHVYWYRQLPEEGLKFMVYLQKENIIDESGMPKERFSAEFPKEGPSILRIQQVVRGDSAAYFCASYREGVSYNEQFFGPGTRLTVL.

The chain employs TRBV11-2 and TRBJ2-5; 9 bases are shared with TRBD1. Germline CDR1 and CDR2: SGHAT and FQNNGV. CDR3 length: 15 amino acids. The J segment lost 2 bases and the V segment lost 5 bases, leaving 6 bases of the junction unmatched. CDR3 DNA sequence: TGTGCCAGCAGCACACAGGGGGCCGTACAAGAGACCCAGTACTTC. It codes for CASSTQGAVQETQYF.

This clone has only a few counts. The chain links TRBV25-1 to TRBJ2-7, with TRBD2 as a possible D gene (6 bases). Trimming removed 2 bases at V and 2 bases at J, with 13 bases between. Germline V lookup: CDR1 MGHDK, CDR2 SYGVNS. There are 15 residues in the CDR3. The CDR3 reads CASSEGQGGTYEQYF. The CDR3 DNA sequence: TGTGCCAGCAGTGAAGGGCAGGGAGGTACCTACGAGCAGTACTTC.

The CDR3 sequence is CASSLETSGSETQYF. As DNA, the CDR3 is TGTGCCAGCAGCTTAGAGACTAGCGGGAGTGAGACCCAGTACTTC. This rearrangement joins TRBV11-2 to TRBJ2-5, with 12 bases identical to TRBD2. After removal of 0 bases from V and 5 bases from J, the junction contained 1 base not matched to a gene. In germline, CDR1 is SGHAT, CDR2 FQNNGV. The CDR3 spans 15 residues.

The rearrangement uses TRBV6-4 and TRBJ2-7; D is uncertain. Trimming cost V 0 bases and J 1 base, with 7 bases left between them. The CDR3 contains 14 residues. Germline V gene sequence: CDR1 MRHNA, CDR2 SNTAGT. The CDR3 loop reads CASSDSRRSYEQYF. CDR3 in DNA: TGTGCCAGCAGTGACTCGAGGCGTTCCTACGAGCAGTACTTC.

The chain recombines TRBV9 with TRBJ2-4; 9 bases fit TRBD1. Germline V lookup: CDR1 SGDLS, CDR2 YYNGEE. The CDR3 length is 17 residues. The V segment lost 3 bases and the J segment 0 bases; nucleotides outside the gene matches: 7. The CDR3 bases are TGTGCCAGCAGCGGACACAGGGGGCTGGGAGCCAAAAACATTCAGTACTTC. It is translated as CASSGHRGLGAKNIQYF.

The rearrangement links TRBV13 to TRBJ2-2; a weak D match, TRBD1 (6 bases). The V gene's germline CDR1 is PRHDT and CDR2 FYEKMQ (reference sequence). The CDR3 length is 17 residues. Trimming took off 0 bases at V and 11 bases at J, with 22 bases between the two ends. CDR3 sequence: CASSLGRNRVSPPELFF. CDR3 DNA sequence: TGTGCCAGCAGCTTAGGAAGGAACAGGGTTTCCCCCCCCGAGCTGTTTTTT. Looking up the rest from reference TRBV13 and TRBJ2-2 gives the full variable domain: AAGVIQSPRHLIKEKRETATLKCYPIPRHDTVYWYQQGPGQDPQFLISFYEKMQSDKGSIPDRFSAQQFSDYHSELNMSSLELGDSALYFCASSLGRNRVSPPELFFGEGSRLTVL.

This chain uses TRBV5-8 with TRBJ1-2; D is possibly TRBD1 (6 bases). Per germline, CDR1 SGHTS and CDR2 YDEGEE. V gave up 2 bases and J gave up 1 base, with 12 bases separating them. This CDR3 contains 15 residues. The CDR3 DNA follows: TGTGCCAGCAGCTTTACGACAGGCGGTAACTATGGCTACACCTTC. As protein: CASSFTTGGNYGYTF.

For the CDR3, the DNA is TGTGCCAGCAGCCCGACAAACCCCCAGAGGAACACCGGGGAGCTGTTTTTT. Translation: CASSPTNPQRNTGELFF. The chain employs TRBV7-9 and TRBJ2-2; D remains unclear. V was pared by 5 bases and J by 1 base, with 17 bases between. CDR1 SEHNR and CDR2 FQNEAQ come from the germline V gene (reference sequence). The CDR3 sequence is 17 residues long.

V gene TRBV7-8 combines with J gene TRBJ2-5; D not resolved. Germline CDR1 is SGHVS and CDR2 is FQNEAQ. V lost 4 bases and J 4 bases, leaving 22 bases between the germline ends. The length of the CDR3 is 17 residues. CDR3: CASSSTLLGPERETQYF. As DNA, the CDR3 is TGTGCCAGCAGCTCTACTCTCTTAGGCCCGGAGAGAGAGACCCAGTACTTC.

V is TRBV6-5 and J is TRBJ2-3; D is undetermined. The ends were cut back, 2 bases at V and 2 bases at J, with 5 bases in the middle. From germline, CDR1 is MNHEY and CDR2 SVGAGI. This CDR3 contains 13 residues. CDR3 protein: CASSYQNTDTQYF. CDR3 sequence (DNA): TGTGCCAGCAGTTACCAGAACACAGATACGCAGTATTTT.

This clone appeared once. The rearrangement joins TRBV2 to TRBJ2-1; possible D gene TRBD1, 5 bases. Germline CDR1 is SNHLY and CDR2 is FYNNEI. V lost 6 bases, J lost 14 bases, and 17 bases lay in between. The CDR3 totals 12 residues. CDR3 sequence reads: CASRVAGSREFF. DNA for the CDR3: TGTGCCAGCAGGGTAGCCGGGTCCAGGGAGTTCTTC. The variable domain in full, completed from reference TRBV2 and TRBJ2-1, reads EPEVTQTPSHQVTQMGQEVILRCVPISNHLYFYWYRQILGQKVEFLVSFYNNEISEKSEIFDDQFSVERPDGSNFTLKIRSTKLEDSAMYFCASRVAGSREFFGPGTRLTVL.

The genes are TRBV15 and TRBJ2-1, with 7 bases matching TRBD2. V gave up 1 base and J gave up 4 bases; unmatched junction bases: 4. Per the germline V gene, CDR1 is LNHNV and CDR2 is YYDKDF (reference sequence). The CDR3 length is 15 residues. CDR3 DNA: TGTGCCACCAGCAGAGGGCGGGGGAGGTACAATGAGCAGTTCTTC. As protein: CATSRGRGRYNEQFF.

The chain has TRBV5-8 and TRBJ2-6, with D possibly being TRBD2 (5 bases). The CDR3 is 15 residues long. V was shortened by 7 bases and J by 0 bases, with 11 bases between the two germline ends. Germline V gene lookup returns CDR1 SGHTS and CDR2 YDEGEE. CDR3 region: CASGRGRSGANVLTF. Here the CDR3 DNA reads TGTGCCAGCGGCCGCGGGCGCTCTGGGGCCAACGTCCTGACTTTC.

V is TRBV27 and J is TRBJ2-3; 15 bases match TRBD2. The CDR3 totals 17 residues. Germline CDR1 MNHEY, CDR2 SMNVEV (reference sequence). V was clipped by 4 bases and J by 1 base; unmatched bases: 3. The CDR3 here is CASSWGLAGGGTDTQYF. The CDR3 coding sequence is TGTGCCAGCAGTTGGGGACTAGCGGGAGGTGGCACAGATACGCAGTATTTT.

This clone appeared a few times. CDR3 DNA: TGTGCCAGCAGTTATAGGACAGGGGGTAGCAATCAGCCCCAGCATTTT. It specifies CASSYRTGGSNQPQHF. V gene TRBV6-6 combines with J gene TRBJ1-5; TRBD1 agrees at 10 bases. J lost 0 bases, V lost 3 bases, and 2 bases had no gene match. Germline CDR1 is MNHNY and CDR2 is SVGAGI (reference sequence). The CDR3 contains 16 residues.

For the CDR3, the DNA is TGTGCCAGCAGATCCGGGACACAGGGCTACGAGCAGTACTTC. Translated: CASRSGTQGYEQYF. The chain is built from TRBV6-6 and TRBJ2-7, with D possibly matching TRBD1 (6 bases). CDR3 length: 14 amino acids. CDR1 is MNHNY and CDR2 is SVGAGI in the germline V gene (reference sequence). Between the trimmed V and J ends, which lost 6 bases and 3 bases, there was a span of 15 bases.

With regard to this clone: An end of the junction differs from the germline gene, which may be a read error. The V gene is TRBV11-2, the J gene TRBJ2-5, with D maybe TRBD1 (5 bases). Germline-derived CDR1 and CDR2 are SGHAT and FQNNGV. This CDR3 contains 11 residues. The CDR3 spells CASSPRQRVDF. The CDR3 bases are TGTGCCAGCAGCCCACGACAGAGAGTCGACTTC.

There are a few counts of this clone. The CDR3 nucleotides read TGTGCCAGCAGTTTTAGCGGGCCTAGCACAGATACGCAGTATTTT. It is translated as CASSFSGPSTDTQYF. This chain joins TRBV28 and TRBJ2-3, with 7 positions matching TRBD2. The CDR3 spans 15 residues. CDR1 and CDR2 from the germline V gene are MDHEN and SYDVKM. With 3 bases clipped from V and 0 bases from J, the junction kept 3 bases outside the gene matches.

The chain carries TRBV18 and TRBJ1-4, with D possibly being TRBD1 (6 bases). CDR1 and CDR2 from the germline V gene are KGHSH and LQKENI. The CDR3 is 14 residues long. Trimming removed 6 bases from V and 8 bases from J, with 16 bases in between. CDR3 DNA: TGTGCCAGCTCCCCGGGGGGGCTTCAAGAAAAACTGTTTTTT. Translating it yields CASSPGGLQEKLFF.

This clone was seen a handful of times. CDR3 nucleotide sequence: TGTGCCAGCAGCTTCATAGGTGGCAGGGGCACAGATACGCAGTATTTT. This translates into CASSFIGGRGTDTQYF. The rearrangement uses TRBV7-9 and TRBJ2-3, with D maybe TRBD1 (5 bases). This CDR3 has 16 amino acids. Germline loops: CDR1 SEHNR, CDR2 FQNEAQ (reference sequence). With 3 bases removed from V and 1 base from J, the gap between germline ends came to 14 bases.

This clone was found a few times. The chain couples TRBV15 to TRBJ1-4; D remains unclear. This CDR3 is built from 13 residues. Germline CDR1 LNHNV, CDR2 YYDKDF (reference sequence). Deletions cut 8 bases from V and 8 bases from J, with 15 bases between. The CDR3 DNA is TGTGCCACCGCCTTGTGGCGAGGGGAAAAACTGTTTTTT. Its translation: CATALWRGEKLFF.

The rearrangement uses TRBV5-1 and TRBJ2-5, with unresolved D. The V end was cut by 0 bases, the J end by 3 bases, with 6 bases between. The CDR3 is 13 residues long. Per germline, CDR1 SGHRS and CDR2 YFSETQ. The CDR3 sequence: CASSLAQKETQYF. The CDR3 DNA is TGCGCCAGCAGCTTGGCCCAGAAAGAGACCCAGTACTTC.

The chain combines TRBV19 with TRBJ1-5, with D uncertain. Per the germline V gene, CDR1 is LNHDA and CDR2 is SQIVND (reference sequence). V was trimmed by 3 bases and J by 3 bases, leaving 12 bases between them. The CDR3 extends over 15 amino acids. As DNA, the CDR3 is TGTGCCAGTAGTATTCATAAGCCCAACAATCAGCCCCAGCATTTT. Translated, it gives CASSIHKPNNQPQHF.

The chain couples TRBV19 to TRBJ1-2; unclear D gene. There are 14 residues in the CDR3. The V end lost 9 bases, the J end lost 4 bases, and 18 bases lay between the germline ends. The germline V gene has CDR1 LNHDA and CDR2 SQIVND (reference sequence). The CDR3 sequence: CASSRRDRLYGYTF. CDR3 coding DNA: TGTGCCAGCAGCCGGAGGGATAGACTCTATGGCTACACCTTC.